A selection of T cell receptor beta chains follows, all from one sample in a study of vaccination effects on CD4 cells after COVID-19. These receptors lack a known antigen. Produced via immunoSEQ multiplex PCR; TCRdb's table is partial and in-frame only. The sample carries roughly 30,000 clones, approximately 73% recorded once. Specimen: CD4+ T cells from PBMCs cultured with HCoV-OC43 spike peptides, collected before COVID-19 vaccination. All receptors derive from a human donor who received a COVID-19 vaccine. CDR3s include the opening cysteine and the closing phenylalanine or tryptophan. The D gene is left open where the match is weak. A clone size is listed for some rows: how often the clone was seen (once, few, many), or a class if it is expanded.

>14|TRBV27|.|.|TRBJ1-1
CASSSLGGDTEAFF
TGTGCCAGCAGTTCCCTAGGGGGGGACACTGAAGCTTTCTTT
>14|TRBV6-5|.|.|TRBJ1-4
CASSYGSGYEKLFF
TGTGCCAGCAGTTACGGGTCAGGGTACGAAAAACTGTTTTTT
>14|TRBV6-5|.|TRBD1|TRBJ2-1
CASSDRGLYNEQFF
TGTGCCAGCTCTGACAGGGGGCTCTACAATGAGCAGTTCTTC
>13|TRBV18|.|.|TRBJ1-1
CASSPTGTAQAFF
TGTGCCAGCTCACCGACCGGGACGGCACAAGCTTTCTTT
>17|TRBV5-1|.|.|TRBJ1-1
CASSLSFLGQLNTEAFF
TGCGCCAGCAGCTTGTCTTTTTTAGGACAGCTGAACACTGAAGCTTTCTTT
>14|TRBV7-2|.|TRBD1|TRBJ2-7
CASSLSRGFYEQYF
TGTGCCAGCAGCTTAAGCAGGGGGTTTTACGAGCAGTACTTC
>16|TRBV5-1|.|.|TRBJ1-6
CASSFGRGSYNSPLHF
TGCGCCAGCAGCTTCGGCAGGGGCTCCTATAATTCACCCCTCCACTTT
>16|TRBV28|.|.|TRBJ1-5
CASSAGTLGSNQPQHF
TGTGCCAGCAGTGCCGGGACCCTGGGATCCAATCAGCCCCAGCATTTT
>15|TRBV28|.|TRBD1|TRBJ1-2
CASSTLGQGNYGYTF
TGTGCCAGCAGCACTCTCGGACAGGGGAACTATGGCTACACCTTC
>14|TRBV6-1|few|.|TRBJ2-1
CASSELAAGDEQFF
TGTGCCAGCAGTGAATTAGCGGCTGGCGATGAGCAGTTCTTC
>14|TRBV2|.|.|TRBJ1-4
CASMRGSVGEKLFF
TGTGCCAGCATGAGAGGGTCGGTGGGGGAAAAACTGTTTTTT
>14|TRBV29-1|.|TRBD1|TRBJ1-2
CSVARDRENYGYTF
TGCAGCGTAGCCCGGGACAGGGAAAACTATGGCTACACCTTC
>12|TRBV3-1/TRBV3-2|.|.|TRBJ1-4
CASSQMAEKLFF
TGTGCCAGCAGCCAGATGGCTGAAAAACTGTTTTTT
>13|TRBV28|.|TRBD1|TRBJ2-1
CASTDRGLGEQFF
TGTGCCAGCACGGACAGGGGGCTCGGTGAGCAGTTCTTC
>18|TRBV9|.|.|TRBJ2-2
CASTQGRGSHRNTGELFF
TGTGCCAGCACCCAGGGGAGGGGCTCACACAGGAACACCGGGGAGCTGTTTTTT
>11|TRBV7-9|.|.|TRBJ1-6
CASSPQEPLHF
TGTGCCAGCAGCCCCCAAGAACCCCTCCACTTT
>16|TRBV6-5|few|.|TRBJ2-3
CASSYLPDWATDTQYF
TGTGCCAGCAGTTACCTTCCCGACTGGGCCACAGATACGCAGTATTTT
>15|TRBV2|once|.|TRBJ2-2
CASKVVGVGTGELFF
TGTGCCAGCAAGGTCGTGGGAGTAGGTACCGGGGAGCTGTTTTTT
>14|TRBV7-9|.|.|TRBJ2-7
CASSSRVGEGEQYF
TGTGCCAGCAGCTCTAGGGTGGGCGAGGGCGAGCAGTACTTC
>13|TRBV9|.|.|TRBJ1-2
CASSVENFYGYTF
TGTGCCAGCAGCGTAGAGAATTTCTATGGCTACACCTTC
>15|TRBV19|.|.|TRBJ1-5
CASRSSIFDNQPQHF
TGTGCCAGTAGATCGAGCATATTCGACAATCAGCCCCAGCATTTT
>16|TRBV6-4|.|.|TRBJ1-1
CASSPTHRATDTEAFF
TGTGCCAGCAGTCCTACCCACAGGGCTACGGACACTGAAGCTTTCTTT
>14|TRBV13|.|.|TRBJ2-5
CASSLGTRGETQYF
TGTGCCAGCAGCTTAGGGACTAGAGGAGAGACCCAGTACTTC
>19|TRBV27|.|TRBD1|TRBJ1-6
CASSQWTGGFMGYNSPLHF
TGTGCCAGCAGTCAGTGGACAGGGGGCTTTATGGGTTATAATTCACCCCTCCACTTT
>14|TRBV15|.|.|TRBJ1-2
CATSRGTNSYGYTF
TGTGCCACCAGCAGAGGGACAAATAGCTATGGCTACACCTTC
>12|TRBV28|.|.|TRBJ2-7
CASRGILYEQYF
TGTGCCAGCAGAGGGATTCTCTACGAGCAGTACTTC
>15|TRBV2|.|.|TRBJ2-1
CASSQQGPGLNEQFF
TGTGCCAGCAGCCAACAGGGACCGGGCTTGAATGAGCAGTTCTTC
>19|TRBV7-9|once|TRBD2|TRBJ2-2
CASSRGKGGGAFVNGELFF
TGTGCCAGCAGCAGAGGAAAGGGCGGGGGGGCCTTCGTCAACGGGGAGCTGTTTTTT
>17|TRBV4-3|.|.|TRBJ1-1
CASSLRRVGRQNTEAFF
TGCGCCAGCAGCCTCCGAAGGGTGGGACGACAGAACACTGAAGCTTTCTTT
>15|TRBV28|.|.|TRBJ1-4
CASSLRGNRGEKLFF
TGTGCCAGCAGTTTAAGGGGTAATCGCGGTGAAAAACTGTTTTTT
>14|TRBV2|.|.|TRBJ1-1
CASKLLEGNTEAFF
TGTGCCAGCAAGCTCCTAGAGGGGAACACTGAAGCTTTCTTT
>15|TRBV2|.|.|TRBJ1-4
CASSVTGTENEKLFF
TGTGCCAGCAGTGTCACCGGGACGGAGAATGAAAAACTGTTTTTT
>15|TRBV2|.|.|TRBJ2-7
CASRGRTLGSYEQYF
TGTGCCAGCAGGGGACGAACTCTAGGGTCCTACGAGCAGTACTTC
>13|TRBV5-5|once|.|TRBJ2-4
CASSLLAKNIQYF
TGTGCCAGCAGCCTCCTAGCCAAAAACATTCAGTACTTC
>14|TRBV5-1|.|TRBD1|TRBJ1-5
CASSLEGAGQPQHF
TGCGCCAGCAGCTTGGAGGGGGCTGGTCAGCCCCAGCATTTT
>13|TRBV6-5|.|.|TRBJ1-2
CASSPVGPYGYTF
TGTGCCAGCAGCCCCGTTGGGCCCTATGGCTACACCTTC
>12|TRBV10-3|once|.|TRBJ2-5
CAISESGETQYF
TGTGCCATCAGTGAGTCAGGAGAGACCCAGTACTTC
>13|TRBV7-2|few|.|TRBJ1-2
CASSRGGNYGYTF
TGTGCCAGCAGCCGAGGGGGGAACTATGGCTACACCTTC
>16|TRBV7-2|.|TRBD2|TRBJ2-1
CASSTSGGVLGNEQFF
TGTGCCAGCAGCACTAGCGGGGGGGTCCTAGGCAATGAGCAGTTCTTC
>15|TRBV5-5|once|.|TRBJ1-2
CASSLEGGDYYGYTF
TGTGCCAGCAGCTTGGAGGGAGGGGATTACTATGGCTACACCTTC
>16|TRBV4-2|few|.|TRBJ2-5
CASRDSGTSPQETQYF
TGTGCCAGCAGGGATTCCGGGACGTCCCCGCAAGAGACCCAGTACTTC
>14|TRBV7-2|.|.|TRBJ2-7
CASSPMQSSYEQYF
TGTGCCAGCAGTCCGATGCAGAGCTCCTACGAGCAGTACTTC
>12|TRBV6-5|few|.|TRBJ1-3
CASRGGGNTIYF
TGTGCCAGCAGGGGGGGAGGAAACACCATATATTTT
>13|TRBV12-3/TRBV12-4|few|.|TRBJ1-1
CASSNRVDTEAFF
TGTGCCAGCAGTAACAGGGTGGACACTGAAGCTTTCTTT
>16|TRBV27|.|.|TRBJ2-1
CASRSQQGSSYNEQFF
TGTGCCAGCAGGTCCCAACAGGGATCCTCCTACAATGAGCAGTTCTTC
>16|TRBV14|.|.|TRBJ2-1
CASSLGSWGPRDEQFF
TGTGCCAGCAGCCTCGGGTCTTGGGGACCCCGGGATGAGCAGTTCTTC
>14|TRBV2|.|.|TRBJ2-5
CASRITGTQETQYF
TGTGCCAGCAGGATCACCGGGACTCAAGAGACCCAGTACTTC
>15|TRBV7-8|few|.|TRBJ1-5
CASSLERVVFYPQHF
TGTGCCAGCAGCTTAGAACGGGTGGTTTTTTATCCCCAGCATTTT
>16|TRBV4-2|.|TRBD2|TRBJ2-2
CASSPPLAGNTGELFF
TGTGCCAGCAGCCCTCCTCTAGCGGGAAACACCGGGGAGCTGTTTTTT